The rows below give T cell receptor beta chains drawn from one sample of a study of cytomegalovirus exposure and HLA in healthy donors. TCRdb keeps only in-frame clones here, not all; method: immunoSEQ multiplex PCR. Among about 150,000 clones listed, 80% to 90% were seen once. The sequencing input was PBMCs. All receptors derive from a boy younger than 10 in good health and CMV-seronegative. The CDR3 runs from the conserved cysteine through the conserved F or W.

V gene	J gene	CDR3 protein
TRBV4-3	TRBJ2-6	CASSQDHGSGANVLTF
TRBV5-8	TRBJ2-3	CASSPGVGPADTQYF
TRBV4-1	TRBJ2-1	CASRASGRAYNYNEQFF
TRBV7-9	TRBJ1-1	CSSSWAQGRDTEAFF
TRBV6-1	TRBJ1-6	CASSVGSSYNSPLHF
TRBV10-3	TRBJ2-1	CAISHTSKPFNEQFF
TRBV18	TRBJ2-1	CASSQLGQPYNEQFF
TRBV29-1	TRBJ2-7	CSVSRGLGTITHEQYF
TRBV19	TRBJ1-2	CASSPGLRDGYTF
TRBV6-4	TRBJ1-2	CASSHAQGAGYGYTF
TRBV21-1	TRBJ2-7	CASSKLAGSSYEQYF
TRBV19	TRBJ2-5	CASSIKGRGDKTQYF
TRBV5-5	TRBJ2-7	CASSLKQLFTEQYF
TRBV5-1	TRBJ2-7	CASSSDRGHSEQYF
TRBV6-4	TRBJ1-1	CASRTDSLNTEAFF
TRBV18	TRBJ2-1	CASSLGTGTVLNEQFF
TRBV5-6	TRBJ2-3	CASSWGTALTDTQYF
TRBV11-2	TRBJ2-2	CASSSGAGAGELFF
TRBV5-5	TRBJ2-1	CASSLTEYNEQFF
TRBV9	TRBJ2-5	CASSVSLTSGGQPYQETQYF
TRBV6-6	TRBJ2-6	CASSYYRAAGANVLTF
TRBV18	TRBJ2-1	CASSRGQGAYNEQFF
TRBV11-3	TRBJ2-7	CASSLVVGSVYEQYF
TRBV9	TRBJ2-7	CASSVASGNFYEQYF
TRBV6-6	TRBJ2-3	CASSYRNEGTDTQYF
TRBV19	TRBJ1-2	CASSTKTARAYGYTF
TRBV9	TRBJ2-7	CASSVAPGGISYEQYF
TRBV6-1	TRBJ2-3	CASRDRISTDTQYF
TRBV11-2	TRBJ2-3	CASSLDRGVTDTQYF
TRBV19	TRBJ1-5	CASSIRQHNQPQHF
TRBV7-9	TRBJ1-1	CASSLMRQAAWAFF
TRBV29-1	TRBJ2-2	CGAGHESNTGELFF
TRBV6-1	TRBJ2-5	CASLREVGETQYF
TRBV5-1	TRBJ1-4	CASSLEIGAVGELFF
TRBV6-5	TRBJ1-1	CASSYSDSGGTEAFF
TRBV6-6	TRBJ2-5	CASSRGGSWETQYF
TRBV6-1	TRBJ1-2	CASSEADPPGNYGYTF
TRBV27	TRBJ1-5	CASSRTAMGQPQHF
TRBV7-2	TRBJ2-1	CASSSNRGGLYNEQFF
TRBV6-4	TRBJ2-1	CASKLAGGDYNEQFF
TRBV5-1	TRBJ2-3	CASSPLAGVLDTQYF
TRBV9	TRBJ2-5	CASSVASSFGEQYF
TRBV27	TRBJ2-3	CASSTGQGTDTQYF
TRBV19	TRBJ2-7	CASSLNTGSSYEQYF
TRBV13	TRBJ1-3	CASSSDRPGNTIYF
TRBV5-8	TRBJ2-3	CASSLRSRGEDTQYF
TRBV27	TRBJ2-7	CAIGYNEQYF
TRBV4-1	TRBJ1-5	CASSQDRRQGMILQPQHF
TRBV19	TRBJ2-3	CASLPVDSPSTDTQYF
TRBV14	TRBJ2-5	CASSQNFLGFQETQYF
TRBV6-5	TRBJ1-5	CASSLTGKSNQPQHF
TRBV6-4	TRBJ2-3	CASSEGSGGTDTQYF
TRBV9	TRBJ2-2	CASSVGGANTGELFF
TRBV11-3	TRBJ2-3	CASSPRTGGYTDTQYF
TRBV7-2	TRBJ1-5	CASSSTGDNQPQHF
TRBV7-9	TRBJ1-5	CASSQGLGQGDQPQHF
TRBV6-6	TRBJ2-3	CASSYSIAGGTDTQYF
TRBV5-6	TRBJ2-3	CASSLWGVATQYF